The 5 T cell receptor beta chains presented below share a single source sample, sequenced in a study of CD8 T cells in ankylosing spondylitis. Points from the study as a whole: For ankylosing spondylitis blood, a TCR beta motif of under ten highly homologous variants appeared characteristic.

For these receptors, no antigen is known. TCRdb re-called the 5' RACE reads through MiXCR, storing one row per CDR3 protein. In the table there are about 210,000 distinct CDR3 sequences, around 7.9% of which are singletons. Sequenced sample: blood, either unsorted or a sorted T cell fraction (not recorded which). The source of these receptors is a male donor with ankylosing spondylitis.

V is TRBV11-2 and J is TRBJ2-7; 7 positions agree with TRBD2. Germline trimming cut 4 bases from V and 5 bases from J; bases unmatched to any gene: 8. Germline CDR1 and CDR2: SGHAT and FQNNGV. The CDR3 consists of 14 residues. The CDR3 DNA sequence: TGTGCCAGCAGCTGGGGTGCGGGAGAGGACGAGCAGTACTTC. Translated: CASSWGAGEDEQYF.

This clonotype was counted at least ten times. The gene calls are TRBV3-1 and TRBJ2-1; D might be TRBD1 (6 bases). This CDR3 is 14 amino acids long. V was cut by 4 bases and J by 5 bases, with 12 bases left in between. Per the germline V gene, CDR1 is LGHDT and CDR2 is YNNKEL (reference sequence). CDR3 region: CASSPPGANNEQFF. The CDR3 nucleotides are TGTGCCAGCAGCCCGCCAGGGGCCAACAATGAGCAGTTCTTC.

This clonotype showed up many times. Here the CDR3 DNA reads TGCAGCGTTGAAGATGGAGGGCCAGGGGACTACGAGCAGTACTTC. Encoded protein: CSVEDGGPGDYEQYF. V and J are TRBV29-1 and TRBJ2-7; D is possibly TRBD1 or TRBD2 (6 bases each). Trimming left V 0 bases short and J 3 bases short, with 15 bases between. Germline lookup yields CDR1 SQVTM and CDR2 ANQGSEA. The CDR3 is made up of 15 amino acids.

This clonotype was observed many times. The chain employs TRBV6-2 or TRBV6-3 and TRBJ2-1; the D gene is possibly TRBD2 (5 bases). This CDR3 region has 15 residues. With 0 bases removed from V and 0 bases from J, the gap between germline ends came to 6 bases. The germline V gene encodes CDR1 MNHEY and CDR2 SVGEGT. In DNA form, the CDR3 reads TGTGCCAGCAGTTACTCCAGCGGCTCCTACAATGAGCAGTTCTTC. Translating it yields CASSYSSGSYNEQFF.

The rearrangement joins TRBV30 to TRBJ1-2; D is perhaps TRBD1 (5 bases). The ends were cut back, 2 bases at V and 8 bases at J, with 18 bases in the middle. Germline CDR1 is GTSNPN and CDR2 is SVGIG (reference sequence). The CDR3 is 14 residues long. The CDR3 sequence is CAWSRGPILEGYTF. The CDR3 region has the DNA TGTGCCTGGAGTCGGGGACCAATCTTAGAAGGCTACACCTTC.